These 14 T cell receptor beta chains were sequenced from one sample in a study of early T cells in non-severe SARS-CoV-2 infection. TCRdb reprocessed the 5' RACE reads with MiXCR, giving one entry per CDR3 protein. This table has about 80,000 distinct CDR3 sequences, approximately 9.1% appearing once. The sequencing input was whole blood. The receptors stem from an adult who was a healthcare worker with PCR-confirmed SARS-CoV-2 infection or an uninfected control (not recorded which).

Many counts were recorded for this clonotype. The chain combines TRBV28 with TRBJ1-1; TRBD1 aligns across 7 bases. V lost 6 bases and J lost 2; bases outside the gene matches: 6. In germline, CDR1 is MDHEN, CDR2 SYDVKM. This CDR3 has 14 residues. CDR3 sequence: CASSSRGVNTEAFF. In nucleotides, the CDR3 is TGTGCCAGCAGCTCCAGGGGGGTCAACACTGAAGCTTTCTTT.

J is TRBJ2-7 and V is TRBV20-1; D is unclear. V lost 1 base to trimming and J lost 3 bases, with 7 bases between them. This CDR3 has 12 residues. Germline CDR1 and CDR2: DFQATT and SNEGSKA (reference sequence). CDR3 sequence: CSARVDHYEQYF. The DNA of the CDR3 is TGCAGTGCTAGAGTGGACCACTACGAGCAGTACTTC.

The V call is TRBV28, the J call TRBJ1-1; 10 nucleotides line up with TRBD1. V dropped 6 bases and J dropped 5; count of bases not matched to a gene: 6. The CDR3 is 14 amino acids. From germline, CDR1 is MDHEN and CDR2 SYDVKM. The chain's CDR3 is CASSRRTGGTEAFF. The CDR3 DNA reads as TGTGCCAGCAGCCGAAGGACAGGGGGGACTGAAGCTTTCTTT.

This clonotype was counted at least ten times. The chain is built from TRBV7-8 and TRBJ2-1, with D possibly called TRBD1 or TRBD2 (5 bases each). CDR3 length: 15 amino acids. Germline V gives CDR1 SGHVS, CDR2 FQNEAQ. V was clipped by 1 base and J by 12 bases, with 19 bases between them. CDR3 protein: CASSLGDASPRGQFF. The CDR3, as DNA: TGTGCCAGCAGCTTAGGGGACGCTTCTCCGAGAGGGCAGTTCTTC.

This clonotype has only a few counts. The chain couples TRBV20-1 to TRBJ2-5; 11 bases are shared with TRBD2. CDR3 length equals 14 residues. Germline V gene data show CDR1 as DFQATT and CDR2 as SNEGSKA (reference sequence). Trimming cost V 3 bases and J 1 base; bases outside gene matches: 1. The CDR3: CSASGTSGQETQYF. CDR3 nucleotides: TGCAGTGCTAGCGGGACTAGCGGCCAAGAGACCCAGTACTTC.

The rearrangement joins TRBV19 to TRBJ2-7; D is ambiguous. The CDR3 runs 14 residues. Germline CDR1 and CDR2: LNHDA and SQIVND (reference sequence). Trimming pared 6 bases from V and 3 bases from J, leaving 15 bases between. CDR3 DNA sequence: TGTGCCAGTAGCGACTCCCATCGAAACTACGAGCAGTACTTC. This codes for CASSDSHRNYEQYF.

The rearrangement uses TRBV5-5 and TRBJ2-7, with 13 bases that match TRBD2. Trimming removed 5 bases from V and 4 bases from J; junction bases left unmatched: 9. The length of the CDR3 is 16 residues. Germline CDR1 is SGHKS and CDR2 is YYEKEE (reference sequence). The CDR3: CASSPRLAGGVYEQYF. The CDR3 DNA reads as TGTGCCAGCAGTCCAAGACTAGCGGGAGGCGTGTACGAGCAGTACTTC.

This clonotype showed up many times. The V and J genes are TRBV7-2 and TRBJ1-2; 9 bases fit TRBD1. The CDR3 runs 15 residues. Germline lookup yields CDR1 SGHTA and CDR2 FQGNSA. Germline trimming cut 4 bases from V and 1 base from J; bases unmatched to any gene: 4. CDR3 sequence reads: CASSSTGGDNYGYTF. DNA of the CDR3: TGTGCCAGCAGCTCCACAGGGGGCGATAACTATGGCTACACCTTC. Full variable domain (remainder filled in from reference TRBV7-2 and TRBJ1-2): GAGVSQSPSNKVTEKGKDVELRCDPISGHTALYWYRQSLGQGLEFLIYFQGNSAPDKSGLPSDRFSAERTGGSVSTLTIQRTQQEDSAVYLCASSSTGGDNYGYTFGSGTRLTVV.

This clonotype came up many times. This sequence joins TRBV18 and TRBJ2-3; D may be TRBD2 (7 bases). V shed 6 bases and J shed 1 base, with 20 bases lying between them. The CDR3 has 17 residues. CDR1 is KGHSH, CDR2 LQKENI, per germline. DNA of the CDR3: TGTGCCAGCTCCCTCGGGGGGCTAGTACGAGGCACAGATACGCAGTATTTT. This sequence encodes CASSLGGLVRGTDTQYF.

This sequence joins TRBV28 and TRBJ2-7, with 9 bases lining up with TRBD2. Trimming took 6 bases from V and 7 from J; bases not matched to a gene: 10. Germline assignment: CDR1 MDHEN and CDR2 SYDVKM. This CDR3 has 14 residues. CDR3 amino acids: CASRQGGRAGEQYF. In DNA, the CDR3 is TGTGCCAGCAGACAAGGCGGGAGGGCCGGGGAGCAGTACTTC.

The chain recombines TRBV7-9 with TRBJ1-6; 8 bases fit TRBD1. The CDR3 extends over 16 amino acids. The germline CDR1 and CDR2 sequences are SEHNR and FQNEAQ (reference sequence). The J segment lost 10 bases and the V segment lost 4 bases, leaving 12 bases of the junction unmatched. The CDR3 reads CASSSPPGQVDSPLHF. CDR3 DNA: TGTGCCAGCAGCTCACCACCGGGACAGGTCGACTCACCCCTCCACTTT.

This clonotype was seen a handful of times. CDR3 nucleotides: TGTGCCAGCAGTCTCACTTTGGGGGGCTATGGCTACACCTTC. Its protein product is CASSLTLGGYGYTF. V and J are TRBV27 and TRBJ1-2, with a tentative D call TRBD1 (5 bases). This CDR3 comprises 14 residues. The V gene's germline CDR1 is MNHEY and CDR2 SMNVEV (reference sequence). V gave up 5 bases and J gave up 4 bases, with 14 bases separating them.

This clonotype was counted between two and nine times. CDR3 bases: TGTGCCAGCAGCTTGGGACTAGCGTTTTCCTACAATGAGCAGTTCTTC. Amino acid sequence: CASSLGLAFSYNEQFF. V is TRBV5-6 and J is TRBJ2-1; 8 nucleotides line up with TRBD2. V was clipped by 0 bases and J by 1 base; unmatched bases: 3. This CDR3 contains 16 residues. CDR1 and CDR2 (germline): SGHDT, YYEEEE.

The CDR3 sequence is CASSRSGRTYNEQFF. CDR3 nucleotide sequence: TGTGCCAGCAGCCGTAGCGGGAGGACCTACAATGAGCAGTTCTTC. The V call is TRBV12-3 or TRBV12-4, the J call TRBJ2-1, with TRBD2 matching over 10 bases. V was clipped by 6 bases and J by 2 bases; unmatched bases: 4. The CDR3 has 15 residues.